The sequence of this TCR beta chain was determined in a study of metastatic and nonmetastatic thyroid tumors. For the study at large: Patients with malignant and benign thyroid disease provided blood and tumor or nodule tissue, whose repertoires were compared. General study results and limits: It was reportedly found that TCR beta diversity was significantly higher in malignant thyroid tumors than in benign nodules, a difference seen in both blood and tumor samples.

Looked up from germline, CDR1 is GTSNPN and CDR2 is SVGIG (reference sequence). This CDR3 region has 13 residues. V shed 2 bases and J shed 0 bases, with 6 bases lying between them. In this sample, this clone turned up a few times. The antigen is unknown. As originally analysed: In papillary thyroid cancer, a distant-metastasis classifier was built using CDR3 differences across clinicopathological groups. With MiXCR, TCRdb reprocessed the PCR reads. The V and J calls were not made by the authors but by TCRdb's processing. The sample lists around 6,000 clones, around a third occurring once. No treatment had been given to any patient before thyroid surgery.

The source is a male donor with papillary thyroid cancer or a benign thyroid nodule (not recorded which). Some clones in this sample may be carry-over from other donors' samples. The sequenced sample consisted of tumor tissue. This chain uses TRBV30 with TRBJ2-3; possible D gene TRBD2, 6 bases. The CDR3 bases are TGTGCCTGGAGTAGCGGGAGCACAGATACGCAGTATTTT. Translated: CAWSSGSTDTQYF.